The next 21 T cell receptor beta chains were all read from a single sample in a study of identical twins. TCRdb analysed the 5' RACE reads with MiXCR anew, one entry per CDR3 protein. The sample carries 1.5 million to 2 million distinct CDR3 sequences, around a third recorded once. The sequenced sample was cord blood. The receptors come from a newborn girl in good health.

The CDR3 region has the DNA TGCAGCCATCGGACTAGCGGGAGGTCGGGGAATGAGCAGTTCTTC. It specifies CSHRTSGRSGNEQFF. The rearrangement joins TRBV29-1 to TRBJ2-1; 14 nucleotides line up with TRBD2. The CDR3 spans 15 residues. J was trimmed by 7 bases and V by 8 bases; bases with no gene match: 10. Germline V gene data show CDR1 as SQVTM and CDR2 as ANQGSEA.

This clonotype has more than one count but fewer than ten. The chain employs TRBV6-5 and TRBJ1-1, with 11 bases lining up with TRBD1. The CDR3 spans 16 residues. Losses at the gene ends were 5 bases for V and 1 base for J; bases not matched to a gene: 6. Per the germline V gene, CDR1 is MNHEY and CDR2 is SVGAGI. The CDR3 DNA reads TGTGCCAGCAGTCACCGGGACAGGGGGAGGAACACTGAAGCTTTCTTT. It encodes CASSHRDRGRNTEAFF.

The chain recombines TRBV27 with TRBJ2-5; TRBD1 might be the D (5 bases). The V and J ends lost 3 bases and 4 bases respectively, with 12 bases between them. The CDR3 consists of 14 residues. The germline V gene has CDR1 MNHEY and CDR2 SMNVEV (reference sequence). CDR3: CASSFQGRGETQYF. The CDR3 bases are TGTGCCAGCAGTTTTCAGGGAAGGGGAGAGACCCAGTACTTC.

The gene calls are TRBV27 and TRBJ1-4; D ambiguous. Germline loops: CDR1 MNHEY, CDR2 SMNVEV (reference sequence). Between the trimmed V and J ends, which lost 1 base and 4 bases, there was a span of 10 bases. This CDR3 is built from 15 residues. CDR3 DNA sequence: TGTGCCAGCAGTTTATGGGGTGGGGTTAATGAAAAACTGTTTTTT. Translated: CASSLWGGVNEKLFF.

This clonotype was observed a handful of times. This rearrangement joins TRBV11-2 to TRBJ1-2; 9 bases are a match to TRBD1. The CDR3 sequence is 14 residues long. V dropped 4 bases and J dropped 5; count of bases not matched to a gene: 5. Germline lookup yields CDR1 SGHAT and CDR2 FQNNGV. CDR3 residues: CASSSRTGEYGYTF. The CDR3 nucleotides read TGTGCCAGCAGCTCACGGACAGGGGAGTATGGCTACACCTTC. The variable domain in full, with the rest retrieved from reference TRBV11-2 and TRBJ1-2, is EAGVAQSPRYKIIEKRQSVAFWCNPISGHATLYWYQQILGQGPKLLIQFQNNGVVDDSQLPKDRFSAERLKGVDSTLKIQPAKLEDSAVYLCASSSRTGEYGYTFGSGTRLTVV.

Notes on this clonotype: With a much larger clone just one base away, this may be a read error. The rearrangement joins TRBV2 to TRBJ2-4; D call uncertain. The V end lost 7 bases, the J end lost 2 bases, and 12 bases lay between the germline ends. CDR3 length: 14 residues. The germline V gene encodes CDR1 SNHLY and CDR2 FYNNEI. CDR3 loop: CASTEWVTKNIQYF. The CDR3 nucleotides are TGTGCCAGCACTGAGTGGGTGACCAAAAACATTCAGTACTTC.

This clonotype was detected only a few times. This chain connects TRBV4-2 to TRBJ2-7; 11 bases line up with TRBD1. With 10 bases clipped from V and 1 base from J, the junction kept 6 bases outside the gene matches. This CDR3 is 14 amino acids long. Germline V lookup: CDR1 LGHNA, CDR2 YNFKEQ. This chain's CDR3 is CAKAGTGGSYEQYF. CDR3 DNA: TGTGCCAAAGCCGGGACAGGGGGATCCTACGAGCAGTACTTC.

This clonotype showed up just once. The V and J genes are TRBV20-1 and TRBJ2-7; TRBD2 matches 12 bases. The CDR3 sequence is 12 residues long. V trimming: 8 bases; J trimming: 5 bases; junction bases outside the gene matches: 4. The germline CDR1 and CDR2 sequences are DFQATT and SNEGSKA (reference sequence). The CDR3 sequence is CSLAGGVNEQYF. CDR3 sequence (DNA): TGCAGTCTAGCGGGAGGGGTCAACGAGCAGTACTTC.

This chain joins TRBV20-1 and TRBJ2-7, with 9 nucleotides matching TRBD1. V lost 2 bases to trimming and J lost 5 bases; unmatched junction nucleotides: 7. In germline, CDR1 is DFQATT, CDR2 SNEGSKA (reference sequence). The CDR3 covers 14 residues. The CDR3 DNA is TGCAGTGCTAGATTCCCGGGACAGGGAGACGAGCAGTACTTC. Its translation: CSARFPGQGDEQYF.

This clonotype was counted at least ten times. The gene calls are TRBV6-2 or TRBV6-3 and TRBJ2-5; D is unresolved. V lost 0 bases and J lost 3, with 2 bases in between. CDR1 and CDR2 from the germline V gene are MNHEY and SVGEGT. The length of the CDR3 is 12 residues. CDR3 residues: CASSYSEETQYF. CDR3 nucleotides: TGTGCCAGCAGTTACTCCGAAGAGACCCAGTACTTC.

This chain links TRBV6-2 or TRBV6-3 with TRBJ1-5; D remains ambiguous. This CDR3 comprises 13 residues. CDR1 and CDR2 (germline): MNHEY, SVGEGT. Deletions cut 6 bases from V and 4 bases from J, with 10 bases between. As DNA, the CDR3 is TGTGCCAGCAGCGGACCGATGAATCAGCCCCAGCATTTT. Residues: CASSGPMNQPQHF.

The CDR3 spells CASSNLGQAYEQYF. The CDR3 bases are TGTGCCAGCAGCAACCTGGGACAAGCCTACGAGCAGTACTTC. This chain joins TRBV21-1 and TRBJ2-7; the table calls TRBD1, which could not be checked here. TRBV21-1 counts as a pseudogene. This CDR3 is 14 amino acids long.

The CDR3 sequence: CASSRREFETQYF. The CDR3 coding sequence is TGTGCCAGCAGTAGGCGGGAGTTCGAGACCCAGTACTTC. The chain employs TRBV27 and TRBJ2-5, with 7 bases that match TRBD2. This CDR3 is built from 13 residues. Trimming cost V 5 bases and J 5 bases; bases outside gene matches: 5. Germline V gives CDR1 MNHEY, CDR2 SMNVEV (reference sequence).

The V call is TRBV29-1, the J call TRBJ2-1; D is possibly TRBD1 (6 bases). The V end lost 1 base, the J end lost 4 bases, and 11 bases lay between the germline ends. CDR1 and CDR2 from the germline V gene are SQVTM and ANQGSEA. This CDR3 is 14 amino acids long. The chain's CDR3 is CSVEAWGHYNEQFF. The CDR3 nucleotides are TGCAGCGTTGAAGCCTGGGGGCATTACAATGAGCAGTTCTTC.

There are a few counts of this clonotype. The chain employs TRBV6-6 and TRBJ2-7; tentatively, D is TRBD1 or TRBD2 (5 bases each). The CDR3 covers 17 residues. The ends were cut back, 0 bases at V and 7 bases at J, with 22 bases in the middle. CDR1 and CDR2 from the germline V gene are MNHNY and SVGAGI (reference sequence). The CDR3: CASSYSFSPPGPTEQYF. The CDR3 DNA reads TGTGCCAGCAGTTACTCTTTTTCCCCACCGGGACCTACAGAGCAGTACTTC.

V usage is TRBV27 and J usage is TRBJ1-6; 7 nucleotides match TRBD1. CDR1 is MNHEY, CDR2 SMNVEV, per germline (reference sequence). Trimming cost V 2 bases and J 7 bases; bases outside gene matches: 14. This CDR3 has 18 amino acids. The CDR3 loop reads CASSLAGPTGARNSPLHF. The DNA of the CDR3 is TGTGCCAGCAGTTTAGCGGGCCCCACAGGGGCTAGGAATTCACCCCTCCACTTT.

Details on this clonotype: This CDR3 is missing its conserved last phenylalanine or tryptophan, likely due to a read error. The chain links TRBV4-1 to TRBJ2-1; no reliable D call. This CDR3 contains 15 residues. The germline CDR1 and CDR2 sequences are MGHRA and YSYEKL. With 1 base removed from V and 3 bases from J, the gap between germline ends came to 10 bases. In nucleotides, the CDR3 is TGCGCCAGCAGCCAAGTTGCGGTCCTCTACAATGAGCAGTTCGTC. Amino acids: CASSQVAVLYNEQFV.

Note on this clonotype: This clone may be a read error of a much larger clone one base away. The V call is TRBV29-1, the J call TRBJ2-7; weak D call: TRBD2 (6 bases). V was trimmed by 4 bases and J by 7 bases, leaving 17 bases between them. There are 13 residues in the CDR3. Germline-derived CDR1 and CDR2 are SQVTM and ANQGSEA. The CDR3 DNA follows: TGCAGCGTTGGCGGGCGAGCGGGCAATGAGCAGTACTTC. This gives the protein CSVGGRAGNEQYF.

V is TRBV27 and J is TRBJ2-7; a possible D gene is TRBD2 (6 bases). Germline-derived CDR1 and CDR2 are MNHEY and SMNVEV (reference sequence). The V gene lost 2 bases and the J gene lost 3 bases, with 14 bases spanning the gap. This CDR3 contains 15 residues. The CDR3 region has the DNA TGTGCCAGCAGTTTAAGGGATATGGGGGGCTACGAGCAGTACTTC. This gives the protein CASSLRDMGGYEQYF.

This chain joins TRBV20-1 and TRBJ2-4; 10 bases line up with TRBD2. Gene TRBJ2-7 matches the end of the DNA better, so the J call may be wrong. This CDR3 contains 15 residues. The V gene's germline CDR1 is DFQATT and CDR2 SNEGSKA (reference sequence). The chain's CDR3 is CSARDGGTSDYEQYF. CDR3 nucleotides: TGCAGTGCTAGAGATGGGGGGACTAGCGACTACGAGCAGTACTTC.

In its sample, this clonotype was seen a few times. V and J are TRBV7-2 and TRBJ2-7, with 7 nucleotides matching TRBD2. The trim removed 1 base at V and 2 bases at J, leaving 8 bases unmatched. The CDR3 extends over 16 amino acids. Germline loops: CDR1 SGHTA, CDR2 FQGNSA. The chain's CDR3 is CASSLDISGSTYEQYF. The CDR3 coding sequence is TGTGCCAGCAGCTTAGATATTAGCGGGTCAACCTACGAGCAGTACTTC.